This T cell receptor (beta chain) is from a study of blood T cell repertoires in COVID-19. Turning to the study itself: Material from acute and convalescent COVID-19 was sourced from the United States, Italy and Spain.

Trimming shortened V by 3 bases and J by 0 bases, and 12 bases separated the two germline ends. The germline gives CDR1 KGHSH, CDR2 LQKENI. This CDR3 is 15 amino acids long. Authors' data handling: The assay estimated nucleated cells by amplifying reference gene primers. Libraries were prepared by immunoSEQ multiplex PCR; TCRdb keeps only in-frame clonotypes and omits some of them. V and J calls and clone size follow that table, whereas D and trimming were derived from the DNA. Of 150,000 to 200,000 clones listed, about 72% are singletons. The study counted Cohort 3 donors as recovered given two negative PCRs, clearance, or symptom resolution.

The sequence was obtained from a woman in her 50s who had recovered from COVID-19. The sequenced sample consisted of PBMCs or T cells enriched from blood (not recorded which). The rearrangement links TRBV18 to TRBJ2-7; a weak D match, TRBD2 (5 bases). CDR3 in amino acids: CASSPRTGSSYEQYF. The CDR3 DNA is TGTGCCAGCTCACCGAGGACTGGGAGCTCCTACGAGCAGTACTTC.